Below, 10 T cell receptor beta chains from the same sample are listed, as sequenced in a study of Ad26.COV2.S vaccination and SARS-CoV-2 variants. Some clones are missing from TCRdb's copy, which holds only in-frame ones; the method was immunoSEQ multiplex PCR. Among about 180,000 clones, around 90% were seen once, and the ten largest hold around 6.3%. Sample: peripheral blood, taken after recovery from COVID-19. These receptors originate from a human donor who had recovered from COVID-19.

A note on this clone: The same CDR3 is also encoded by other DNA sequences in this sample. The chain carries TRBV18 and TRBJ2-1; 7 bases map to TRBD2. Germline values: CDR1 KGHSH, CDR2 LQKENI. The CDR3 is made up of 15 amino acids. V lost 3 bases to trimming and J lost 1 base; unmatched junction nucleotides: 3. In DNA, the CDR3 is TGTGCCAGCTCACCTCAGCGGGATTCCTACAATGAGCAGTTCTTC. Translating gives CASSPQRDSYNEQFF.

This clone was found once. The chain couples TRBV2 to TRBJ2-2; D may be TRBD2 (6 bases). CDR3 size: 15 residues. Trimming pared 6 bases from V and 3 bases from J, leaving 14 bases between. CDR1 is SNHLY, CDR2 FYNNEI, per germline. The CDR3 loop reads CASRDDPGDTGELFF. Written as DNA, the CDR3 is TGTGCCAGCAGAGACGACCCGGGGGACACCGGGGAGCTGTTTTTT.

V usage is TRBV28 and J usage is TRBJ1-5; 7 positions match TRBD1. CDR1 and CDR2 from the germline V gene are MDHEN and SYDVKM. This CDR3 comprises 15 residues. V lost 5 bases and J lost 6; bases outside the gene matches: 10. In DNA form, the CDR3 reads TGTGCCAGCAGTGGAGGACAGGTCCCGAGTCAGCCCCAGCATTTT. Its protein product is CASSGGQVPSQPQHF.

The CDR3 region is CASSTAQNEQFF. CDR3 nucleotides: TGTGCCAGCAGCACCGCACAGAATGAGCAGTTCTTC. This sequence joins TRBV5-6 and TRBJ2-1; D unclear. V was pared by 4 bases and J by 7 bases, with 9 bases between. Germline-derived CDR1 and CDR2 are SGHDT and YYEEEE. This CDR3 region has 12 residues.

This chain joins TRBV11-2 and TRBJ2-3; TRBD1 matches at 7 bases. Trimming at V came to 5 bases and at J to 11 bases, leaving 13 bases not matched to a gene. This CDR3 has 14 amino acids. Germline V gene sequence: CDR1 SGHAT, CDR2 FQNNGV. The CDR3 loop is CASSLVRLPGGQYF. The CDR3, as DNA: TGTGCCAGCAGCCTAGTGCGACTACCAGGGGGGCAGTATTTT.

The V and J genes are TRBV13 and TRBJ2-7; perhaps TRBD2 as D (6 bases). Germline assignment: CDR1 PRHDT and CDR2 FYEKMQ (reference sequence). The CDR3 contains 16 residues. V was pared by 4 bases and J by 2 bases, with 18 bases between. The DNA of the CDR3 is TGTGCCAGCAGCTCAGGAAACGAGGGGACTCCCTACGAGCAGTACTTC. Protein sequence: CASSSGNEGTPYEQYF.

The chain employs TRBV19 and TRBJ2-1; D gene uncertain. V shed 0 bases and J shed 9 bases, with 9 bases lying between them. From germline, CDR1 is LNHDA and CDR2 SQIVND (reference sequence). The CDR3 contains 13 residues. CDR3 in DNA: TGTGCCAGTAGTATAGATATGAAGGGTGAGCAGTTCTTC. Translated: CASSIDMKGEQFF.

The genes are TRBV6-5 and TRBJ2-7; D is uncertain. V was clipped by 0 bases and J by 1 base, with 10 bases between them. Per germline, CDR1 MNHEY and CDR2 SVGAGI. The CDR3 runs to 15 residues. CDR3 residues: CASSYSIHDSYEQYF. CDR3 DNA: TGTGCCAGCAGTTACTCGATACACGATTCCTACGAGCAGTACTTC.

The CDR3 coding sequence is TGTGCCAGCATCTACTGGGTTGCGAACACTGAAGCTTTCTTT. Translated: CASIYWVANTEAFF. The chain combines TRBV7-9 with TRBJ1-1; D is unclear. The CDR3 loop spans 14 amino acids. Germline assignment: CDR1 SEHNR and CDR2 FQNEAQ (reference sequence). Trimming pared 7 bases from V and 1 base from J, leaving 13 bases between.

The rearrangement links TRBV14 to TRBJ1-4, with unresolved D. The CDR3 covers 13 residues. V lost 6 bases, J lost 0 bases, and 5 bases lay in between. Per germline, CDR1 SGHDN and CDR2 FVKESK. CDR3 DNA sequence: TGTGCCAGCAGTCGATCAACTAATGAAAAACTGTTTTTT. It encodes CASSRSTNEKLFF.